The rows below give T cell receptor beta chains drawn from one sample of a study of breast tumors, draining lymph nodes, adjacent tissues. TCRdb processed the multiplex PCR reads anew with MiXCR; each CDR3 protein has one entry. This sample yields some 53,000 distinct CDR3 sequences, of which roughly two fifths are seen a single time; about 10% belongs to the top ten. The sequencing input was breast tumor tissue. These receptors were taken from a female donor with breast cancer. Some clones in this sample may be carry-over from other donors' samples. The CDR3 runs from the conserved cysteine through the conserved F or W. The D gene is left open where the match is weak. Only part of the rows carry a size: once, few, many, or a class if the clone is expanded.

>NA|TRBV10-3|TRBJ2-7|NA
TGTGCCATCCGGGAGAGGGACTCATTGGGATACGAGCAGTACTTC
CAIRERDSLGYEQYF
>NA|TRBV10-3|TRBJ2-5|NA
TGTGCCATCAGGACAGGACAAGAGACCCAGTACTTC
CAIRTGQETQYF
>NA|TRBV11-2|TRBJ2-5|NA
TGTGCCAGCACCGCAGGGGCAGGCGGTGGAGAGGAGACCCAGTACTTC
CASTAGAGGGEETQYF
>NA|TRBV7-9|TRBJ2-3|NA
TGCGCCAGCAGTAGGGGCACCTACACAGATACGCAGTATTTT
CASSRGTYTDTQYF
>NA|TRBV5-5|TRBJ1-2|TRBD1
TGTGCCAGCAGCTTATTGGACAGGGAGCGCGGCTATGGCTACACCTTC
CASSLLDRERGYGYTF
>many|TRBV2|TRBJ2-2|NA
TGTGCCAGCAGTAGCCAGGGGGGCGACACCGGGGAGCTGTTTTTT
CASSSQGGDTGELFF
>many|TRBV5-1|TRBJ2-1|NA
TGCGCCAGCAGGACAAGCAGGGACCACTACAATGAGCAGTTCTTC
CASRTSRDHYNEQFF
>few|TRBV5-6|TRBJ1-1|TRBD1
TGTGCCAGCAGCTTCCAGCCAGGGGGCCTGAACACTGAAGCTTTCTTT
CASSFQPGGLNTEAFF
>many|TRBV20-1|TRBJ2-7|TRBD2
TGCAGTGCGCGGACTAGCGGGAGCCCCGAGCAGTACTTC
CSARTSGSPEQYF
>many|TRBV20-1|TRBJ2-1|TRBD2
TGCAGTGCTAGAGGGGGCGGGAGGGACAATGAGCAGTTCTTC
CSARGGGRDNEQFF
>many|TRBV29-1|TRBJ2-5|NA
TGCAGCGTTGACAGGGCTGGCCGTGAGACCCAGTACTTC
CSVDRAGRETQYF
>NA|TRBV29-1|TRBJ1-5|NA
TGCAGCAATCGGGACTTCAGGTCGGGCAATCAGCCCCAGCATTTT
CSNRDFRSGNQPQHF
>many|TRBV7-2|TRBJ2-7|NA
TGTGCCAGCAGCGGGACTGCGTTCTACGAGCAGTACTTC
CASSGTAFYEQYF
>NA|TRBV20-1|TRBJ2-7|TRBD2
TGCAGCACTAACCGGGGGACTAGCGGGACCTACGAGCAGTACTTC
CSTNRGTSGTYEQYF
>many|TRBV27|TRBJ2-1|NA
TGTGCCAGCAGTTTTAGCGGTAGAAATGAGCAGTTCTTC
CASSFSGRNEQFF
>NA|TRBV20-1|TRBJ2-7|TRBD2
TGCAGTGCTAGACTAGCGGGACGATACGCGCAGCACTTC
CSARLAGRYAQHF
>once|TRBV7-8|TRBJ2-5|NA
TGTGCCAGCAGCTTAAGGAGGGGGGCAGGGGAGGGAGAGACCCAGTACTTC
CASSLRRGAGEGETQYF
>few|TRBV4-3|TRBJ1-1|NA
TGCGCCAGCAGCCACCAGAACACTGAAGCTTTCTTT
CASSHQNTEAFF
>NA|TRBV7-2|TRBJ2-3|TRBD2
TGTGCCAGCACCAGGGACTCCGGGAGGACAGATACGCAGTATTTT
CASTRDSGRTDTQYF
>many|TRBV5-1|TRBJ1-1|NA
TGCGCCAGCAGCTACGACGGACTGGGTGAAGCTTTCTTT
CASSYDGLGEAFF
>NA|TRBV20-1|TRBJ2-3|TRBD2
TGCAGTGCTAGAGGGACTAGCGGTTCCCCAGATACGCAGTATTTT
CSARGTSGSPDTQYF
>NA|TRBV20-1|TRBJ2-7|NA
TGCAGTGCTAGAGGTTCACAGACAGTCCCCTACGAGCAGTACTTC
CSARGSQTVPYEQYF
>many|TRBV20-1|TRBJ2-1|TRBD2
TGCAGTGCTCTCGGACTAGCGGGAGCCTATGAGCAGTTCTTC
CSALGLAGAYEQFF
>NA|TRBV13|TRBJ1-3|NA
TGTGCCAGCAGCCAAGGAGTTCCGAGGTCCACCATATATTTT
CASSQGVPRSTIYF
>many|TRBV15|TRBJ2-1|NA
TGTGCCACCAGCAGAGATGCTAGTTGCGTTTACAATGAGCAGTTCTTC
CATSRDASCVYNEQFF
>NA|TRBV12-3/TRBV12-4|TRBJ1-4|NA
TGTGCCAGCAGTTTGATAGCGGGTGACAATGAGCAGTTCTTCCTTGAAAAACTGTTTTTT
CASSLIAGDNEQFFLEKLFF
>NA|TRBV15|TRBJ2-4|NA
TGTGCCACCAGCAGAGATGGCGGGGGCGACAGGAACATTCAGTACTTC
CATSRDGGGDRNIQYF